The table lists the clone carrying this T cell receptor beta chain with a few counts. Its antigen is not identified. This sample was included in a study of CD8 T cells in ankylosing spondylitis. Making use of molecular barcodes, quantitative 5'-RACE generated TCR beta libraries. TCRdb re-called the 5' RACE reads with MiXCR, one entry per CDR3 protein. The sample includes approximately 400,000 distinct CDR3 sequences, over 15% seen only once; the top ten take around 0.92%. Germline lookup yields CDR1 SQVTM and CDR2 ANQGSEA. The V and J ends lost 7 bases and 0 bases respectively, with 16 bases between them. The CDR3 covers 15 residues. Regarding the study as a whole: The authors found the disease-linked clones to be CD8+ and relatively rare in peripheral blood. Ankylosing spondylitis blood appeared to carry a characteristic TCR beta motif of 7 or 8 highly homologous variants. Reportedly, significant enrichment of disease-linked clones occurred in matched ankylosing spondylitis synovial fluid.

The TCR was taken from a male donor with ankylosing spondylitis. The specimen was blood, either unsorted or a sorted T cell fraction (not recorded which). The chain links TRBV29-1 to TRBJ1-5; the D gene is possibly TRBD1 (6 bases). The CDR3, as DNA: TGCAGCGCATCACAGGGAGATAATAGCAATCAGCCCCAGCATTTT. Translated: CSASQGDNSNQPQHF.